The 20 T cell receptor beta chains reported below all come from one sample, sequenced in a study of early T cells in non-severe SARS-CoV-2 infection. TCRdb independently ran MiXCR on the 5' RACE reads; one entry per CDR3 protein. The table has tens of thousands of distinct CDR3 sequences, 9.5% to 13% seen once. Sequences were obtained from whole blood. Receptor source: an adult who was a healthcare worker with PCR-confirmed SARS-CoV-2 infection or an uninfected control (not recorded which).

This clonotype was picked up a small number of times. J is TRBJ2-7 and V is TRBV10-1; possibly TRBD1 for D (6 bases). From germline, CDR1 is WNHNN and CDR2 SYGVQD (reference sequence). Trimming removed 9 bases at V and 2 bases at J, with 17 bases between. The CDR3 loop spans 14 amino acids. The CDR3 region has the DNA TGCGCCAGTTTACAGGGCATCGGACCCTACGAGCAGTACTTC. Protein product: CASLQGIGPYEQYF.

This clonotype was counted at least ten times. The chain has TRBV29-1 and TRBJ2-7; 8 nucleotides line up with TRBD2. Germline V gene lookup returns CDR1 SQVTM and CDR2 ANQGSEA. There are 16 residues in the CDR3. V lost 6 bases to trimming and J lost 5 bases; unmatched junction nucleotides: 18. The CDR3 DNA reads TGCAGCGTCCCCGGGGGTCAAGCGGGAGTGGGAAACGAGCAGTACTTC. Encoded protein: CSVPGGQAGVGNEQYF.

This clonotype came up a few times. The V gene is TRBV5-6, the J gene TRBJ2-3, with 8 bases identical to TRBD2. CDR3 length: 15 residues. V trimming: 5 bases; J trimming: 0 bases; junction bases outside the gene matches: 5. Looked up from germline, CDR1 is SGHDT and CDR2 is YYEEEE. The CDR3 sequence is CASSRVAGSTDTQYF. DNA for the CDR3: TGTGCCAGCAGTCGGGTAGCGGGGAGCACAGATACGCAGTATTTT. The variable domain in full, completed from reference TRBV5-6 and TRBJ2-3, reads DAGVTQSPTHLIKTRGQQVTLRCSPKSGHDTVSWYQQALGQGPQFIFQYYEEEERQRGNFPDRFSGHQFPNYSSELNVNALLLGDSALYLCASSRVAGSTDTQYFGPGTRLTVL.

This clonotype appeared many times. The rearrangement links TRBV3-1 to TRBJ1-1; D is unresolved. V lost 0 bases and J lost 11, with 13 bases in between. This CDR3 has 13 residues. Germline CDR1 reads LGHDT; CDR2 reads YNNKEL (reference sequence). As DNA, the CDR3 is TGTGCCAGCAGCCAAGATAGGGCGGGAGGCGCTTTCTTT. Translating gives CASSQDRAGGAFF.

This clonotype was seen repeatedly, ten times or more. The chain joins TRBV7-2 to TRBJ1-2, with D perhaps matching TRBD1 (5 bases). The ends were cut back, 3 bases at V and 3 bases at J, with 17 bases in the middle. The germline V gene has CDR1 SGHTA and CDR2 FQGNSA. The CDR3 covers 16 residues. Here the CDR3 reads CASSLSGTSQHYGYTF. For the CDR3, the DNA is TGTGCCAGCAGCTTGAGCGGGACGTCCCAACACTATGGCTACACCTTC. The full variable domain, with the rest looked up from reference TRBV7-2 and TRBJ1-2, is GAGVSQSPSNKVTEKGKDVELRCDPISGHTALYWYRQSLGQGLEFLIYFQGNSAPDKSGLPSDRFSAERTGGSVSTLTIQRTQQEDSAVYLCASSLSGTSQHYGYTFGSGTRLTVV.

This clonotype occurred many times. The chain combines TRBV6-1 with TRBJ2-7, with TRBD1 matching over 7 bases. Trimming cost V 2 bases and J 0 bases; bases outside gene matches: 4. CDR1 MNHNS and CDR2 SASEGT come from the germline V gene. There are 15 residues in the CDR3. The CDR3 is CASSETTGYSYEQYF. The CDR3 DNA reads as TGTGCCAGCAGTGAAACGACAGGGTACTCCTACGAGCAGTACTTC.

This clonotype has a count of ten or more. DNA of the CDR3: TGTGCCAGCTCACCACTAAAACTGCGGGGCGGCAATGAGCAGTTCTTC. It yields the protein CASSPLKLRGGNEQFF. V and J are TRBV18 and TRBJ2-1; D is perhaps TRBD2 (6 bases). V dropped 1 base and J dropped 6 bases, with 16 bases sitting between them. The CDR3 is made up of 16 amino acids. Germline V lookup: CDR1 KGHSH, CDR2 LQKENI.

The chain recombines TRBV5-4 with TRBJ1-1; no clear D. Germline V lookup: CDR1 SGHNT, CDR2 YYREEE (reference sequence). V was pared by 9 bases and J by 3 bases, with 21 bases between. The CDR3 sequence is 15 residues long. Written as DNA, the CDR3 is TGTGCCACCTCTCCTTCCTCTTCGCGGCACACTGAAGCTTTCTTT. The encoded protein is CATSPSSSRHTEAFF.

The genes are TRBV10-3 and TRBJ2-2, with TRBD1 identical over 8 bases. J was trimmed by 4 bases and V by 8 bases; bases with no gene match: 12. Per the germline V gene, CDR1 is ENHRY and CDR2 is SYGVKD. CDR3 length: 16 residues. The CDR3 here is CAISGQGASSTGELFF. The CDR3 DNA sequence: TGTGCCATCTCGGGGCAGGGGGCGTCTAGCACCGGGGAGCTGTTTTTT.

This clonotype was detected ten times or more. J is TRBJ2-5 and V is TRBV28, with TRBD2 matching 15 bases. J lost 4 bases, V lost 4 bases, and 4 bases had no gene match. Germline V gene lookup returns CDR1 MDHEN and CDR2 SYDVKM. The CDR3 spans 16 residues. CDR3 nucleotides: TGTGCCAGCAGTTGGCCGGGACTAGCGGGAGGAGAGACCCAGTACTTC. It codes for CASSWPGLAGGETQYF.

V is TRBV6-2 or TRBV6-3 and J is TRBJ1-2; a weak D match, TRBD1 (6 bases). The CDR3 is 15 residues long. The germline V gene encodes CDR1 MNHEY and CDR2 SVGEGT. Trimming removed 2 bases at V and 6 bases at J, with 16 bases between. CDR3 loop: CASSYARDNKNGYTF. CDR3 bases: TGTGCCAGCAGTTACGCCCGGGACAACAAGAATGGCTACACCTTC.

This clonotype was found a few times. The V call is TRBV2, the J call TRBJ2-1, with D perhaps TRBD2 (6 bases). The germline V gene encodes CDR1 SNHLY and CDR2 FYNNEI. The CDR3 extends over 15 amino acids. Trimming pared 1 base from V and 4 bases from J, leaving 11 bases between. In DNA, the CDR3 is TGTGCCAGCAGTGAAGGGGTTAGCGGTTACAATGAGCAGTTCTTC. This sequence encodes CASSEGVSGYNEQFF.

A few counts support this clonotype. The V gene is TRBV5-1, the J gene TRBJ1-5; TRBD1 aligns across 7 bases. Germline V gene data show CDR1 as SGHRS and CDR2 as YFSETQ. There are 16 residues in the CDR3. The V gene end was trimmed by 1 base and the J gene end by 2 bases; junction bases not matched to a gene: 6. The CDR3 reads CASSLSGTVGNQPQHF. CDR3 nucleotides: TGCGCCAGCAGCTTGTCCGGGACAGTGGGCAATCAGCCCCAGCATTTT.

Only a few counts were recorded for this clonotype. The CDR3 loop is CAISESSGSEQYF. The CDR3 bases are TGTGCCATCAGTGAGTCCAGCGGGAGTGAGCAGTACTTC. The V and J genes are TRBV10-3 and TRBJ2-7, with 8 bases fitting TRBD2. This CDR3 region has 13 residues. The ends lost 0 bases at V and 7 bases at J; junction bases unmatched: 2. Germline loops: CDR1 ENHRY, CDR2 SYGVKD.

There are many counts of this clonotype. The rearrangement joins TRBV28 to TRBJ2-3; D not resolved. Looked up from germline, CDR1 is MDHEN and CDR2 is SYDVKM. Trimming cost V 3 bases and J 3 bases, with 10 bases left between them. The CDR3 is 14 residues long. CDR3 region: CASSFPLGTDTQYF. The DNA of the CDR3 is TGTGCCAGCAGTTTCCCCCTCGGTACAGATACGCAGTATTTT.

The table lists this clonotype with many counts. The gene calls are TRBV12-3 or TRBV12-4 and TRBJ2-2, with D unclear. CDR3 length equals 13 residues. With 1 base removed from V and 8 bases from J, the gap between germline ends came to 8 bases. CDR3 nucleotides: TGTGCCAGCAGTTTAGGGGGTTCTGGGGAGCTGTTTTTT. Protein: CASSLGGSGELFF.

This clonotype has more than one count but fewer than ten. The V gene is TRBV30, the J gene TRBJ2-5; D unclear. The V gene's germline CDR1 is GTSNPN and CDR2 SVGIG (reference sequence). Trimming pared 2 bases from V and 1 base from J, leaving 11 bases between. This CDR3 comprises 14 residues. The CDR3 DNA reads as TGTGCCTGGAGTAAGGCTAGTTCCCAAGAGACCCAGTACTTC. It translates to CAWSKASSQETQYF.

This clonotype was seen more than once but under ten times. CDR3 in DNA: TGTGCCAGCAGCCAATCGATAGGGGGGAGGACTGAAGCTTTCTTT. Its translation: CASSQSIGGRTEAFF. The V gene is TRBV3-1, the J gene TRBJ1-1, with D perhaps matching TRBD1 (6 bases). The V end lost 2 bases, the J end lost 5 bases, and 15 bases lay between the germline ends. Germline CDR1 LGHDT, CDR2 YNNKEL (reference sequence). CDR3 size: 15 residues.

Only a few counts were recorded for this clonotype. V usage is TRBV5-1 and J usage is TRBJ2-3, with 13 bases identical to TRBD2. Trimming took 0 bases from V and 5 from J; bases not matched to a gene: 3. CDR1 SGHRS and CDR2 YFSETQ come from the germline V gene. The CDR3 runs 16 residues. The DNA for the CDR3 is TGCGCCAGCAGCTTGGGAGGGACTAGCGGGGTAGATACGCAGTATTTT. Translated, it gives CASSLGGTSGVDTQYF.

V and J are TRBV4-1 and TRBJ2-1; D gene unclear. Germline lookup yields CDR1 MGHRA and CDR2 YSYEKL. The CDR3 spans 16 residues. The V gene lost 1 base and the J gene lost 0 bases, with 10 bases spanning the gap. CDR3 nucleotides: TGCGCCAGCAGCCAAGTATACACCAGCTCCTACAATGAGCAGTTCTTC. This gives the protein CASSQVYTSSYNEQFF.